This passage covers 16 T cell receptor beta chains from one sample sequenced in a study of regulatory T cells in long-lasting Graves disease. Relying on iRepertoire HTBI primers and Arm-PCR of CDR3 regions, the team built TCR beta libraries. TCRdb re-called the multiplex PCR reads through MiXCR, storing one row per CDR3 protein. The sample has a few hundred thousand distinct CDR3 sequences, roughly a quarter seen once. The time point denotes: persistent/refractory GD, antithyroid drugs over 5 years with positive TRAb. From PBMCs, RNA was extracted and then used to make the TCR library. Material: peripheral blood mononuclear cells (PBMCs), obtained when the disease was refractory, from a patient treated with antithyroid drugs. The receptors originated from a female donor with Graves disease.

In its sample, this clonotype was seen many times. This chain links TRBV11-2 with TRBJ2-5; possible D gene TRBD2, 5 bases. V gave up 5 bases and J gave up 7 bases, with 17 bases separating them. From germline, CDR1 is SGHAT and CDR2 FQNNGV. The CDR3 is 14 residues long. The CDR3 DNA reads TGTGCCAGCAGCCCAGACCCTGTAAGCGGGACCCAGTACTTC. This gives the protein CASSPDPVSGTQYF.

This clonotype was seen a handful of times. V usage is TRBV15 and J usage is TRBJ2-7; tentatively, D is TRBD2 (6 bases). The V gene's germline CDR1 is LNHNV and CDR2 YYDKDF (reference sequence). The V and J ends lost 0 bases and 1 base respectively, with 10 bases between them. The CDR3 is made up of 15 amino acids. The CDR3 sequence: CATSRERGSSYEQYF. For the CDR3, the DNA is TGTGCCACCAGCAGAGAGCGGGGTTCTTCCTACGAGCAGTACTTC.

This clonotype was detected ten times or more. The J gene is TRBJ2-2, the V gene TRBV6-1; D not resolved. CDR1 MNHNS and CDR2 SASEGT come from the germline V gene. The CDR3 runs 12 residues. V lost 6 bases to trimming and J lost 5 bases, with 7 bases between them. This CDR3 is CASRVVTGELFF. Here the CDR3 DNA reads TGTGCCAGCAGAGTAGTGACCGGGGAGCTGTTTTTT.

This clonotype has a count of ten or more. V usage is TRBV30 and J usage is TRBJ1-6; D remains unclear. This CDR3 is built from 15 residues. Deletions cut 0 bases from V and 6 bases from J, with 12 bases between. The germline gives CDR1 GTSNPN, CDR2 SVGIG (reference sequence). The CDR3 DNA sequence: TGTGCCTGGAGTGTCGTGGGTTTGAGTAATTCACCCCTCCACTTT. Protein sequence: CAWSVVGLSNSPLHF.

This chain joins TRBV19 and TRBJ2-7; the D call may be TRBD1 or TRBD2 (5 bases each). The V gene lost 5 bases and the J gene lost 9 bases, with 20 bases spanning the gap. CDR1 is LNHDA, CDR2 SQIVND, per germline (reference sequence). This CDR3 has 14 residues. The CDR3 protein is CASSGTSSVGVQYF. CDR3 DNA sequence: TGTGCCAGTAGTGGAACGTCGAGTGTGGGGGTGCAGTACTTC. The variable domain in full, with the rest retrieved from reference TRBV19 and TRBJ2-7, is DGGITQSPKYLFRKEGQNVTLSCEQNLNHDAMYWYRQDPGQGLRLIYYSQIVNDFQKGDIAEGYSVSREKKESFPLTVTSAQKNPTAFYLCASSGTSSVGVQYFGPGTRLTVT.

Points on this clonotype: Its ends do not fully match the called genes, so a read error is possible. J is TRBJ1-1 and V is TRBV28; a weak D match, TRBD1 (6 bases). This CDR3 spans 12 amino acids. CDR1 is MDHEN and CDR2 is SYDVKM in the germline V gene. The CDR3 bases are TGTGCCAGCACACAGGGTCCCACTGGAGCTTTCTTT. Its protein product is CASTQGPTGAFF.

This clonotype came up many times. CDR3 amino acids: CASGGTGGEAFF. The CDR3, as DNA: TGTGCCAGCGGGGGGACAGGGGGTGAAGCTTTCTTT. The chain couples TRBV12-3 or TRBV12-4 to TRBJ1-1; TRBD1 aligns across 11 bases. The CDR3 is 12 residues long. V was pared by 8 bases and J by 7 bases, with 3 bases of the junction left unmatched.

This clonotype was counted ten times or more. The chain employs TRBV20-1 and TRBJ1-5; D not certain. The length of the CDR3 is 16 residues. Looked up from germline, CDR1 is DFQATT and CDR2 is SNEGSKA (reference sequence). Trimming stripped 0 bases from V and 1 base from J, with 13 bases between. CDR3 residues: CSARDPRRSSNQPQHF. The CDR3 DNA is TGCAGTGCTAGAGATCCGAGGAGGAGCAGCAATCAGCCCCAGCATTTT.

This clonotype was counted many times. The V call is TRBV5-6, the J call TRBJ2-5; D is unresolved. CDR1 and CDR2 (germline): SGHDT, YYEEEE. The CDR3 sequence is 13 residues long. Trimming shortened V by 5 bases and J by 1 base, and 9 bases separated the two germline ends. CDR3 coding DNA: TGTGCCAGCAGTTACAGTCCCCAAGAGACCCAGTACTTC. Translation gives CASSYSPQETQYF.

This clonotype was seen at least ten times. The gene calls are TRBV11-2 and TRBJ2-5; D might be TRBD1 (6 bases). Germline CDR1 reads SGHAT; CDR2 reads FQNNGV. Trimming took off 0 bases at V and 2 bases at J, with 16 bases between the two ends. The CDR3 is 17 amino acids. CDR3 in DNA: TGTGCCAGCAGCTTAGATCGGGGAACGACAGGACAAGAGACCCAGTACTTC. It is translated as CASSLDRGTTGQETQYF.

The chain is built from TRBV12-3 or TRBV12-4 and TRBJ1-3; D uncertain. V was cut by 4 bases and J by 0 bases, with 13 bases left in between. There are 16 residues in the CDR3. This CDR3 reads CASSSDTANSGNTIYF. CDR3 sequence (DNA): TGTGCCAGCAGTTCCGACACCGCGAACTCTGGAAACACCATATATTTT.

The J gene is TRBJ2-1, the V gene TRBV20-1, with 13 bases aligning to TRBD2. CDR1 is DFQATT and CDR2 is SNEGSKA in the germline V gene (reference sequence). CDR3 length: 14 residues. The trim removed 1 base at V and 8 bases at J, leaving 2 bases unmatched. In nucleotides, the CDR3 is TGCAGTGCTAGAGGGACTAGCGGGGGACATGAGCAGTTCTTC. This translates into CSARGTSGGHEQFF.

V is TRBV5-1 and J is TRBJ2-2, with D perhaps given as TRBD1 or TRBD2 (5 bases each). Trimming stripped 2 bases from V and 6 bases from J, with 26 bases between. CDR3 size: 19 residues. CDR1 is SGHRS, CDR2 YFSETQ, per germline. This CDR3 is CASSLRSRVGTQNPGELFF. CDR3 coding DNA: TGCGCCAGCAGCTTACGTTCAAGGGTAGGGACCCAGAATCCCGGGGAGCTGTTTTTT.

This clonotype occurred many times. The rearrangement links TRBV6-2 or TRBV6-3 to TRBJ2-5, with 9 bases identical to TRBD1. This CDR3 has 14 residues. Germline V gene lookup returns CDR1 MNHEY and CDR2 SVGEGT. The ends lost 2 bases at V and 5 bases at J; junction bases unmatched: 3. CDR3 sequence: CASSYETGGETQYF. CDR3 DNA sequence: TGTGCCAGCAGTTACGAGACAGGGGGGGAGACCCAGTACTTC.

In its sample, this clonotype was seen many times. One junction end does not reproduce the germline sequence, and a read error may be involved. The rearrangement joins TRBV5-1 to TRBJ2-2, with a possible D match to TRBD1 (6 bases). CDR1 is SGHRS and CDR2 is YFSETQ in the germline V gene. There are 14 residues in the CDR3. DNA for the CDR3: TGTGCCTCTACAAGCACAGGGAACACCGGGGAGCTATTTTTT. Its translation: CASTSTGNTGELFF.

The chain uses TRBV15 and TRBJ2-7; D remains ambiguous. There are 13 residues in the CDR3. V was pared by 0 bases and J by 6 bases, with 9 bases between. In germline, CDR1 is LNHNV, CDR2 YYDKDF (reference sequence). DNA of the CDR3: TGTGCCACCAGCAGAGATAAACAGTCCGAGCAGTACTTC. Its translation: CATSRDKQSEQYF.